This T cell receptor (beta chain) was identified during a study of cytomegalovirus exposure and HLA in healthy donors. Study results and limitations: A highly shared variant cluster was judged a likely technical artifact. Reports described diagnosis of cytomegalovirus status by the classifier as highly specific and sensitive. Excluded were some V segments that proved indistinguishable, including TRBV6-2 and TRBV6-3. Many donors shared some public TCRs, even though most TCR sequences were rare.

V lost 4 bases to trimming and J lost 3 bases; unmatched junction nucleotides: 10. The germline V gene has CDR1 SGHRS and CDR2 YFSETQ. The CDR3 is 15 amino acids. About this clone itself: Its antigen is unidentified.

13 Jbeta primers and 60 Vbeta primers were used for the PCR. The data were produced by immunoSEQ multiplex PCR, yet TCRdb's version contains in-frame clones alone and is incomplete. The repertoire holds about 170,000 clones, around 85% seen once, with approximately 2.1% in the top ten. The chain is built from TRBV5-1 and TRBJ2-7; TRBD2 agrees at 7 bases. The clonotype comes from a male donor in good health and CMV-seronegative. Sequencing used PBMCs. DNA for the CDR3: TGCGCCAGCAGCCCCCGGCTAGCGGCGTACTACGAGCAGTACTTC. Its protein product is CASSPRLAAYYEQYF.